This T cell receptor beta chain was obtained from a study of T cells after yellow fever vaccination. Looking at the study overall: The fractions with low cell numbers were processed using SMART-Seq v4 Ultra Low Input.

This clonotype was recorded many times. The antigen remains unidentified. Study-wide findings and caveats: From the bulk population, abundant clonotypes could contaminate and appear within FACS-sorted repertoires.

One entry per CDR3 protein, called by TCRdb with MiXCR from the 5' RACE reads. The table shows 120,000 to 150,000 distinct CDR3 sequences, with over 7% occurring only once. Trimming pared 5 bases from V and 2 bases from J, leaving 10 bases between. The length of the CDR3 is 13 residues. This receptor was obtained from a man between 25 and 39 years old who received the YFV17D yellow fever vaccine. The V gene is TRBV12-3 or TRBV12-4, the J gene TRBJ2-7; tentatively, D is TRBD1 (6 bases). The material sequenced was CD4+ T cells sorted from PBMCs, taken 5 days after the yellow fever booster vaccination. CDR3 protein: CASSPQGTYEQYF. CDR3 nucleotides: TGTGCCAGCAGTCCACAGGGAACCTACGAGCAGTACTTC.